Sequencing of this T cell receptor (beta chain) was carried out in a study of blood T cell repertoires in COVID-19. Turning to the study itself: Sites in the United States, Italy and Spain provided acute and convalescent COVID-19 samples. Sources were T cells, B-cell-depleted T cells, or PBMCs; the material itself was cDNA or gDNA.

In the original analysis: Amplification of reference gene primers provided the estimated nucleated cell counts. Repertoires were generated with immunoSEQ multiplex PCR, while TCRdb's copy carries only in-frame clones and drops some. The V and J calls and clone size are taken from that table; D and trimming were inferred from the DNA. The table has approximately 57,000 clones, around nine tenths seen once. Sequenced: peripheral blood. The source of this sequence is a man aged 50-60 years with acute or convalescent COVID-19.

CDR3 amino acids: CASSATGAGYTF. In DNA form, the CDR3 reads TGTGCCAGCAGTGCGACAGGTGCGGGCTACACCTTC. This chain links TRBV6-4 with TRBJ1-2, with D maybe TRBD1 (6 bases). Trimming left V 4 bases short and J 8 bases short, with 11 bases between. The V gene's germline CDR1 is MRHNA and CDR2 SNTAGT. The CDR3 sequence is 12 residues long.